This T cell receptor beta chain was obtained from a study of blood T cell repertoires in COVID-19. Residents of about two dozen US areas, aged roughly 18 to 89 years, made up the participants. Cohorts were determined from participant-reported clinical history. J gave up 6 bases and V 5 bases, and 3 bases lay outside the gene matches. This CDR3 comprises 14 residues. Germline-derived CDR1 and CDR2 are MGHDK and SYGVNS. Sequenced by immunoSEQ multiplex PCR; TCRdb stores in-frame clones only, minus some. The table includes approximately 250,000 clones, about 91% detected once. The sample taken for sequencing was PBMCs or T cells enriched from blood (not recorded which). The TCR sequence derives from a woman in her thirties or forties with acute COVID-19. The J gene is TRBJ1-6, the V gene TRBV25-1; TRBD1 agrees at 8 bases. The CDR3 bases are TGTGCCAGCAGTCCGACAGGGGCTAATTCACCCCTCCACTTT. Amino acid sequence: CASSPTGANSPLHF.